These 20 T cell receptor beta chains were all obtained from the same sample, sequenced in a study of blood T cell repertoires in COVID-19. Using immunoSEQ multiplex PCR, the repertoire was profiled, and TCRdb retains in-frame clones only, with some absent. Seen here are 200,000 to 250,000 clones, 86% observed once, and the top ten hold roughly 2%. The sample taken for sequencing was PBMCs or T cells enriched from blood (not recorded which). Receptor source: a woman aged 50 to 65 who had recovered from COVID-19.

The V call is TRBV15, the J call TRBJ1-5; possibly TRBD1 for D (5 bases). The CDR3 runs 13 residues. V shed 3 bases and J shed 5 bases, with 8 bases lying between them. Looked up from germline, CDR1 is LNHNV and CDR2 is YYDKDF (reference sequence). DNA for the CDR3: TGTGCCACCAGCAGCAGGGTAGATCAGCCCCAGCATTTT. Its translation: CATSSRVDQPQHF.

DNA for the CDR3: TGCGCCAGCAGCCAAAATAGCTGGCGGGAGGGCCTCAACGAGCAGTACTTC. Protein product: CASSQNSWREGLNEQYF. The chain has TRBV4-3 and TRBJ2-7; TRBD2 matches 9 bases. CDR1 and CDR2 from the germline V gene are LGHNA and YSLEER. Losses at the gene ends were 2 bases for V and 5 bases for J; bases not matched to a gene: 13. This CDR3 has 17 amino acids.

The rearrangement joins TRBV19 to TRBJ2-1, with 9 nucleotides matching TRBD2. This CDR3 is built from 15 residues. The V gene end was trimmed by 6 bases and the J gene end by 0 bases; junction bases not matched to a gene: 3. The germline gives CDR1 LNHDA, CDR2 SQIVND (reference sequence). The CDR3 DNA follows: TGTGCCAGTAGCGTAGCGGGAGTCTCCTACAATGAGCAGTTCTTC. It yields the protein CASSVAGVSYNEQFF.

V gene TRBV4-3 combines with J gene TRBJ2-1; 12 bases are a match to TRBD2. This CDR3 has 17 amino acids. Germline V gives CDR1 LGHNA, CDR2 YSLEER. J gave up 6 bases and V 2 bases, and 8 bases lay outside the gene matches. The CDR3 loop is CASSQPTSSGGANEQFF. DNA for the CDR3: TGCGCCAGCAGCCAACCCACGTCTAGCGGGGGGGCCAATGAGCAGTTCTTC.

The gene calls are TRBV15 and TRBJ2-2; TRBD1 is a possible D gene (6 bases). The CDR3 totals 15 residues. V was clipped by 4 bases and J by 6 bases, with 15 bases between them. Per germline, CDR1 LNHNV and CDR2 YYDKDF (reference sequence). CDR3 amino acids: CATSIDRLQAGELFF. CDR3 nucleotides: TGTGCCACCAGCATAGACAGGCTCCAGGCCGGGGAGCTGTTTTTT. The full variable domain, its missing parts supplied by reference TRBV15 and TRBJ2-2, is DAMVIQNPRYQVTQFGKPVTLSCSQTLNHNVMYWYQQKSSQAPKLLFHYYDKDFNNEADTPDNFQSRRPNTSFCFLDIRSPGLGDTAMYLCATSIDRLQAGELFFGEGSRLTVL.

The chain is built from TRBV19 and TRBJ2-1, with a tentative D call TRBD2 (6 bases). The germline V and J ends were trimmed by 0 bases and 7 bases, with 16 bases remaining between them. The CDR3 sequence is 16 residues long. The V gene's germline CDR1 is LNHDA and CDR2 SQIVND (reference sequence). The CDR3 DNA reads TGTGCCAGTAGTATAGACCCTCGCAACCGGGAGAATGAGCAGTTCTTC. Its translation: CASSIDPRNRENEQFF.

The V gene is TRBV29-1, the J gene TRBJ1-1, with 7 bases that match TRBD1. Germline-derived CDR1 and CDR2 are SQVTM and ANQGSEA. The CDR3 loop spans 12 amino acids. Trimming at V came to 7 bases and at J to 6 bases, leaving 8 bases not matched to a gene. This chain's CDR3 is CSARQGIAEAFF. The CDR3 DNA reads TGCAGCGCTAGACAGGGTATCGCTGAAGCTTTCTTT.

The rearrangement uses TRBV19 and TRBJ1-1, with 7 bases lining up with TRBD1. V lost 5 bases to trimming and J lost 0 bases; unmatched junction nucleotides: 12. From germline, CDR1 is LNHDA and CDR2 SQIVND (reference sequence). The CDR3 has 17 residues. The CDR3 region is CASSFPRDSLMNTEAFF. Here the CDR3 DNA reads TGTGCCAGTAGTTTTCCCCGGGACAGTTTAATGAACACTGAAGCTTTCTTT. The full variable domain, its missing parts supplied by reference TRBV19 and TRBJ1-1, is DGGITQSPKYLFRKEGQNVTLSCEQNLNHDAMYWYRQDPGQGLRLIYYSQIVNDFQKGDIAEGYSVSREKKESFPLTVTSAQKNPTAFYLCASSFPRDSLMNTEAFFGQGTRLTVV.

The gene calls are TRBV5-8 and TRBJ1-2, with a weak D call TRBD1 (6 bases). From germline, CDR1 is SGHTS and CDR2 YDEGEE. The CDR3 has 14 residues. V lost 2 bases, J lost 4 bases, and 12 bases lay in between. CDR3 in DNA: TGTGCCAGCAGCTTTCAACAGGGCATCTATGGCTACACCTTC. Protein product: CASSFQQGIYGYTF. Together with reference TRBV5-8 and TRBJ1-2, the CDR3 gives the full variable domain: EAGVTQSPTHLIKTRGQQATLRCSPISGHTSVYWYQQALGLGLQFLLWYDEGEERNRGNFPPRFSGRQFPNYSSELNVNALELEDSALYLCASSFQQGIYGYTFGSGTRLTVV.

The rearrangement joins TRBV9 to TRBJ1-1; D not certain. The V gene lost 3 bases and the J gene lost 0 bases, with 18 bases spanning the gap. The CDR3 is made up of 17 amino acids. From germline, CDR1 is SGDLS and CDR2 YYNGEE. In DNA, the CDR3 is TGTGCCAGCAGCGCTTACCTTTCAGCTACTATGAACACTGAAGCTTTCTTT. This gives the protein CASSAYLSATMNTEAFF.

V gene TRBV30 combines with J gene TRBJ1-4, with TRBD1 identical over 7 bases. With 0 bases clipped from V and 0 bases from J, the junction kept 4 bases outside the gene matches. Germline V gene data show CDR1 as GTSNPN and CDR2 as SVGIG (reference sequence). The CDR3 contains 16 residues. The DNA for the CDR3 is TGTGCCTGGAGTGTAGGGCAGGGGGCAACTAATGAAAAACTGTTTTTT. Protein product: CAWSVGQGATNEKLFF.

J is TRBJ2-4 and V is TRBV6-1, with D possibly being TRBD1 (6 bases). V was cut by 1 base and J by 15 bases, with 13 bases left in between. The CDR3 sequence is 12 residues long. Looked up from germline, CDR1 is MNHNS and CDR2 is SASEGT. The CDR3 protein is CASSEGQGSSYF. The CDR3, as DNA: TGTGCCAGCAGTGAAGGGCAGGGGTCATCGTACTTC.

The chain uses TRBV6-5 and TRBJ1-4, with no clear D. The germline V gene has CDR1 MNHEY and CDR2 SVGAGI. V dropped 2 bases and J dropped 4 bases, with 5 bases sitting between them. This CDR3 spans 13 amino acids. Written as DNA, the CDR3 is TGTGCCAGCAGTTACAATATTAATGAAAAACTGTTTTTT. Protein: CASSYNINEKLFF.

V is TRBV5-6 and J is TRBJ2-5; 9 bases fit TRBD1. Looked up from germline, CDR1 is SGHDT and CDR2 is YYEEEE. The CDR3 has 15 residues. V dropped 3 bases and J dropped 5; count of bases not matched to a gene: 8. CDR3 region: CASSSGQGSWETQYF. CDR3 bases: TGTGCCAGCAGCTCCGGACAGGGGTCATGGGAGACCCAGTACTTC.

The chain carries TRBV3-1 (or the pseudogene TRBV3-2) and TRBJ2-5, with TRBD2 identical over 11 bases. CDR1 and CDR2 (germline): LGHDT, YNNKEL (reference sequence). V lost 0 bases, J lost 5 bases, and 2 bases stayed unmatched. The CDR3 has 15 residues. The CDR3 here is CASSQETSGVETQYF. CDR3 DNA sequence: TGTGCCAGCAGCCAAGAGACTAGCGGGGTTGAGACCCAGTACTTC.

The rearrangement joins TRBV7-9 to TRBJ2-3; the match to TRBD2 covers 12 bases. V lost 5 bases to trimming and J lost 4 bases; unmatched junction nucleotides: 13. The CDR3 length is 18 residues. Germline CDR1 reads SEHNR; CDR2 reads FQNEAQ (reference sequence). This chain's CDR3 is CASSLRTSGNPFSDTQYF. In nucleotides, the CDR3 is TGTGCCAGCAGCCTCCGGACTAGCGGGAACCCCTTCTCAGATACGCAGTATTTT.

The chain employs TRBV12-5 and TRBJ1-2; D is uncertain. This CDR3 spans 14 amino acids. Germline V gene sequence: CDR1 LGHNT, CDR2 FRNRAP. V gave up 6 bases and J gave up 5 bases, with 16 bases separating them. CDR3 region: CASGNRPRLYGYTF. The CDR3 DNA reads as TGTGCTAGTGGCAACCGCCCCAGGCTATATGGCTACACCTTC.

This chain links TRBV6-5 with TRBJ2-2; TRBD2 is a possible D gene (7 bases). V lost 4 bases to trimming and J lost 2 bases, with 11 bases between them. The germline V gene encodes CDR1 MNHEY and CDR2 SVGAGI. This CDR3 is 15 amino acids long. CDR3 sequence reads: CASSLGGANTGELFF. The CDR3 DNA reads TGTGCCAGCAGTTTGGGGGGGGCCAACACCGGGGAGCTGTTTTTT.

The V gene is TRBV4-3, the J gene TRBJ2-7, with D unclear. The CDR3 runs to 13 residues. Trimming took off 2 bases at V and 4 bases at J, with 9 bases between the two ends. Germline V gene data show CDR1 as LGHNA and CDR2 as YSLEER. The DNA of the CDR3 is TGCGCCAGCAGCCAACAGACTTATTACGAGCAGTACTTC. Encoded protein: CASSQQTYYEQYF.

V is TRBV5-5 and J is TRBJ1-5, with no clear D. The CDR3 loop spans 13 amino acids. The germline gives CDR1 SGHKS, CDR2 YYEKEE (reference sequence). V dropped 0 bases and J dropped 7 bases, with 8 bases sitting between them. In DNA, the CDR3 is TGTGCCAGCAGCTTGGGACACAAACAGCCCCAGCATTTT. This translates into CASSLGHKQPQHF.